One sample yielded the 3 T cell receptor beta chains listed below, sequenced in a study of human T cells and chemical hapten exposure. Noted time point: patch test 2, 6 weeks after DPC sensitization. Noted treatment: therapeutic diphenylcyclopropenone sensitization with weekly scalp DPC. TCRdb independently ran MiXCR on the RACE reads; one entry per CDR3 protein. The data contain tens of thousands of distinct CDR3 sequences, around 10% of them seen just once; the ten biggest clones take up about 1.7%. Specimen: whole blood, collected in connection with sensitization to the hapten diphenylcyclopropenone (DPC). The origin of the receptors is a woman aged 50 to 60 with alopecia areata. Some clones in this sample may be carry-over from other donors' samples.

In this sample, this clonotype turned up many times. The chain employs TRBV21-1 and TRBJ2-7. TRBV21-1 corresponds to a pseudogene. CDR3 size: 13 residues. The CDR3 nucleotides are TGTGCCAGCAGCACAACCTCAGTCTACGAGCAGTACTTC. This translates into CASSTTSVYEQYF.

The chain is built from TRBV7-2 and TRBJ2-3, with D perhaps TRBD2 (5 bases). V dropped 2 bases and J dropped 2 bases, with 14 bases sitting between them. The CDR3 totals 16 residues. Germline lookup yields CDR1 SGHTA and CDR2 FQGNSA. The CDR3 DNA reads as TGTGCCAGCAGCTTAAACGGGGTCCTTTTCACAGATACGCAGTATTTT. Translation: CASSLNGVLFTDTQYF.

This chain links TRBV3-1 with TRBJ2-6; D is possibly TRBD1 (6 bases). Per the germline V gene, CDR1 is LGHDT and CDR2 is YNNKEL (reference sequence). The ends were cut back, 7 bases at V and 0 bases at J, with 10 bases in the middle. This CDR3 comprises 15 residues. The CDR3 nucleotides are TGTGCCAGCATCTCCAGGGGCTCTGGGGCCAACGTCCTGACTTTC. It encodes CASISRGSGANVLTF.